This TCR beta chain was found in a study of blood T cell repertoires in COVID-19. Germline-derived CDR1 and CDR2 are LGHDT and YNNKEL (reference sequence). There are 18 residues in the CDR3. The trim removed 1 base at V and 4 bases at J, leaving 10 bases unmatched. Sequencing used immunoSEQ multiplex PCR; TCRdb keeps in-frame clones, though not all of them. The sample holds about 420,000 clones; 70% to 90% are singletons and the top ten take roughly 0.76%. Enrolment of Seattle patients took place during active infection, and they were followed longitudinally. Input material: peripheral blood. This receptor was taken from a man between 18 and 29 years old with COVID-19, enrolled during active disease. J is TRBJ2-2 and V is TRBV3-1 (or the pseudogene TRBV3-2); 9 bases map to TRBD2. The CDR3 DNA sequence: TGTGCCAGCAGCCAAGGGACGAGGGGACTAGCCTTCACCGGGGAGCTGTTTTTT. It yields the protein CASSQGTRGLAFTGELFF.